This TCR beta chain was captured by sequencing in a study of blood T cell repertoires in COVID-19. Original data processing: Cell counts per sample came from amplifying reference gene primers. Generated by immunoSEQ multiplex PCR, the TCRdb table keeps only in-frame clones and is missing some. From that table come the V and J calls and clone size; the DNA was used to work out D and trimming. The sample carries 150,000 to 200,000 clones, roughly 90% recorded once. Germline CDR1 reads SGDLS; CDR2 reads YYNGEE. Trimming cost V 6 bases and J 2 bases; bases outside gene matches: 22. CDR3 size: 21 residues.

Source material: peripheral blood. This receptor was obtained from a woman between 55 and 75 years old with COVID-19, enrolled during active disease. This chain uses TRBV9 with TRBJ2-3, with 12 bases matching TRBD1. The CDR3: CASTPPSGTGGTYTHTDTQYF. The CDR3 region has the DNA TGTGCCAGCACCCCTCCTTCCGGGACAGGGGGCACGTATACACACACAGATACGCAGTATTTT.